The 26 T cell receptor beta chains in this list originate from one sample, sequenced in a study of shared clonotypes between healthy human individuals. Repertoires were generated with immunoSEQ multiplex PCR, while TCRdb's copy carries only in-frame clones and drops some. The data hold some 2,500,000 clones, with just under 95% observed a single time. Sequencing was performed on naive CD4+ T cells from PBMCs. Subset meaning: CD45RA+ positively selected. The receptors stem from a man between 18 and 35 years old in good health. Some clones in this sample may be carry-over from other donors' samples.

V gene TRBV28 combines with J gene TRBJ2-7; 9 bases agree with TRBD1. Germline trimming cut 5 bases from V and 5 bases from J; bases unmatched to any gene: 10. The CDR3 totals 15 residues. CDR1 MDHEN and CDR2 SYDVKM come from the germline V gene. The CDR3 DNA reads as TGTGCCAGCAGTATATCCGGGACAGGGAGCGACGAGCAGTACTTC. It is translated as CASSISGTGSDEQYF.

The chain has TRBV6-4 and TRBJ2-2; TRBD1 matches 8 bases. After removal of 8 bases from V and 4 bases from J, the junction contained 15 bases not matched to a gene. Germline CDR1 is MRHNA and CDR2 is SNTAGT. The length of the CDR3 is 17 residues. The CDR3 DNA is TGTGCCAGCCCCAGGGACAGGCAACCTCAGGGCACCGGGGAGCTGTTTTTT. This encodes CASPRDRQPQGTGELFF.

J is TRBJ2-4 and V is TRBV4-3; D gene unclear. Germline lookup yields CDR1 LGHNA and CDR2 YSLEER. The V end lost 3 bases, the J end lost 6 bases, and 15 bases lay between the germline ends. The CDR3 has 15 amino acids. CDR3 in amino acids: CASSQTVVAVNIQYF. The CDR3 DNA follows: TGCGCCAGCAGCCAGACCGTGGTGGCAGTAAACATTCAGTACTTC.

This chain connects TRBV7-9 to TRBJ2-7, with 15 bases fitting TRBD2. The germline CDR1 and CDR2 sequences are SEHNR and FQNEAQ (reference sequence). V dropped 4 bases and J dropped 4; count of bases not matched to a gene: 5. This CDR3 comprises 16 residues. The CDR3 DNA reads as TGTGCCAGCAGCTCAAGGGGACTAGCGGGAGGATACGAGCAGTACTTC. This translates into CASSSRGLAGGYEQYF.

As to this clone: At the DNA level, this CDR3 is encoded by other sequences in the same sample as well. CDR3 sequence reads: CASSYSQGAKNIQYF. CDR3 nucleotide sequence: TGTGCCAGCAGTTACTCACAGGGGGCCAAAAACATTCAGTACTTC. The chain joins TRBV6-6 to TRBJ2-4, with 7 positions matching TRBD1. The germline V gene encodes CDR1 MNHNY and CDR2 SVGAGI (reference sequence). There are 15 residues in the CDR3. The J segment lost 1 base and the V segment lost 0 bases, leaving 0 bases of the junction unmatched.

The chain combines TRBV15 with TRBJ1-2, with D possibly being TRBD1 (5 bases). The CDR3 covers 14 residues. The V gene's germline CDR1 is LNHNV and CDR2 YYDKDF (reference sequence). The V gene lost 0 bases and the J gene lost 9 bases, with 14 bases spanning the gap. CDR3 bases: TGTGCCACCAGCAGAGATCGGGGCAAATCAAGCTACACCTTC. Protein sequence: CATSRDRGKSSYTF.

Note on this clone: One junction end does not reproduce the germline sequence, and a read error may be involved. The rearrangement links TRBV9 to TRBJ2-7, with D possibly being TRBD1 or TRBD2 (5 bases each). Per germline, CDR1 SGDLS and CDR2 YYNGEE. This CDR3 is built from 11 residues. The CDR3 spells CASSERDPQHF. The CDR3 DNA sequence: TGTGCCAGCAGCGAACGGGACCCTCAGCACTTC. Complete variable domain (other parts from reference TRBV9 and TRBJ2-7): DSGVTQTPKHLITATGQRVTLRCSPRSGDLSVYWYQQSLDQGLQFLIQYYNGEERAKGNILERFSAQQFPDLHSELNLSSLELGDSALYFCASSERDPQHFGPGTRLTVT.

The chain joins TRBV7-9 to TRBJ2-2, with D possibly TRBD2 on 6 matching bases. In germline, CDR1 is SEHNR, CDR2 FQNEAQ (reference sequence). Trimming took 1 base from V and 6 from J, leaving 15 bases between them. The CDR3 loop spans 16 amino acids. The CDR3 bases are TGTGCCAGCAGCTTAGTTCGCGCGGGACCGGCCGGGGAGCTGTTTTTT. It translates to CASSLVRAGPAGELFF.

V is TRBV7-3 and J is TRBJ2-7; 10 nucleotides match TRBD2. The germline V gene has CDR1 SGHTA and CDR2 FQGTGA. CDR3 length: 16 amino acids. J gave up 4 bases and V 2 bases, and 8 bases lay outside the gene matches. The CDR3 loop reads CASSLWALAGEYEQYF. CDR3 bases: TGTGCCAGCAGCTTATGGGCGCTAGCGGGAGAATACGAGCAGTACTTC.

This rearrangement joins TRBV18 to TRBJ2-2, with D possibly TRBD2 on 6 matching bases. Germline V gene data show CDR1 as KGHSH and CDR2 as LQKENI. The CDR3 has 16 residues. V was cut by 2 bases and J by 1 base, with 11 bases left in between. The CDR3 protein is CASSPMASVNTGELFF. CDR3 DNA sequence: TGTGCCAGCTCACCAATGGCTAGCGTGAACACCGGGGAGCTGTTTTTT. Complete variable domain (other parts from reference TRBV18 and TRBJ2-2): NAGVMQNPRHLVRRRGQEARLRCSPMKGHSHVYWYRQLPEEGLKFMVYLQKENIIDESGMPKERFSAEFPKEGPSILRIQQVVRGDSAAYFCASSPMASVNTGELFFGEGSRLTVL.

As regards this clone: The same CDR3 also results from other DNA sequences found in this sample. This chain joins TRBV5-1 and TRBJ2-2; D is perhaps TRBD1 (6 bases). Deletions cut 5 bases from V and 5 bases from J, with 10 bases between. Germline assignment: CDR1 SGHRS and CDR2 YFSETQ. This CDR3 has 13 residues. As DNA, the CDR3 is TGCGCCAGCAGTCAACAGGGAACCGGGGAGCTGTTTTTT. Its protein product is CASSQQGTGELFF.

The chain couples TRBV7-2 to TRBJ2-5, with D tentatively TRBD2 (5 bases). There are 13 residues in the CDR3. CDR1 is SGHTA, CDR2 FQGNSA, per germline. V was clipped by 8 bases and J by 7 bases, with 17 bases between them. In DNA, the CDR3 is TGTGCCAGCGGCCCGAGGGAAACGGCGACCCAGTACTTC. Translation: CASGPRETATQYF. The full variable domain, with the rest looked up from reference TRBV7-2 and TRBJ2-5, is GAGVSQSPSNKVTEKGKDVELRCDPISGHTALYWYRQSLGQGLEFLIYFQGNSAPDKSGLPSDRFSAERTGGSVSTLTIQRTQQEDSAVYLCASGPRETATQYFGPGTRLLVL.

The CDR3 DNA follows: TGTGCCAGCAGCTTCCGGGACAGGGGCTACACCTTC. As protein: CASSFRDRGYTF. V usage is TRBV7-2 and J usage is TRBJ1-2, with 8 bases fitting TRBD1. Per germline, CDR1 SGHTA and CDR2 FQGNSA. The CDR3 consists of 12 residues. With V trimmed by 3 bases and J by 8 bases, 2 bases remained unmatched. Combining the CDR3 with reference TRBV7-2 and TRBJ1-2 gives the whole variable domain GAGVSQSPSNKVTEKGKDVELRCDPISGHTALYWYRQSLGQGLEFLIYFQGNSAPDKSGLPSDRFSAERTGGSVSTLTIQRTQQEDSAVYLCASSFRDRGYTFGSGTRLTVV.

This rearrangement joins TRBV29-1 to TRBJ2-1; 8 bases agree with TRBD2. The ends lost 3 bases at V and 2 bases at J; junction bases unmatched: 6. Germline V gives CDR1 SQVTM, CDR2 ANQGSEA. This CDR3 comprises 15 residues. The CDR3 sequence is CSVDNGRATYNEQFF. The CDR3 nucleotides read TGCAGCGTTGATAACGGGAGGGCCACCTACAATGAGCAGTTCTTC.

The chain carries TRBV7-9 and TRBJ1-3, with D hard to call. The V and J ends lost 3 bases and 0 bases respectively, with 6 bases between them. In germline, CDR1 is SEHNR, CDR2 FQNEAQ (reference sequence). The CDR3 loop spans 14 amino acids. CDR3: CASSLANSGNTIYF. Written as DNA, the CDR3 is TGTGCCAGCAGCTTGGCTAACTCTGGAAACACCATATATTTT.

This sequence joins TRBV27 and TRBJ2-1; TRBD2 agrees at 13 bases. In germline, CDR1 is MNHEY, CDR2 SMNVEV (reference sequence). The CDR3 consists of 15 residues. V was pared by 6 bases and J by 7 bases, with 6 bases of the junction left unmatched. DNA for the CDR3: TGTGCCAGCAGGGATTGGACTAGCGGGAGTAATGAGCAGTTCTTC. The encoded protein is CASRDWTSGSNEQFF.

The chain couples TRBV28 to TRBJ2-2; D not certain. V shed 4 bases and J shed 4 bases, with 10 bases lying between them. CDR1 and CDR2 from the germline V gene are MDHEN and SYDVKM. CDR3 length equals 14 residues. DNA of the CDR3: TGTGCCAGCAGTTCCCCTCAGAGCACCGGGGAGCTGTTTTTT. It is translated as CASSSPQSTGELFF.

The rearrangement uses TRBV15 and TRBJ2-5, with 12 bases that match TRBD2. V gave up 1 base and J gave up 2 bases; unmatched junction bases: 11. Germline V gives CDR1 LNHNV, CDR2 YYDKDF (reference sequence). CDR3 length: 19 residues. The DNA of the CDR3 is TGTGCCACCAGCAGAGGCCCCCGGACTAGCGGGATGTTACAAGAGACCCAGTACTTC. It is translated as CATSRGPRTSGMLQETQYF.

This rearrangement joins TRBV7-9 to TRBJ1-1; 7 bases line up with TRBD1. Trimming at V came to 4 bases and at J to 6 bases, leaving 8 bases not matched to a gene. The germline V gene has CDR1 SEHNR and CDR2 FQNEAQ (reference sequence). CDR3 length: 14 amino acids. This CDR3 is CASSYVTGMAEAFF. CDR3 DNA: TGTGCCAGCAGCTATGTGACAGGGATGGCTGAAGCTTTCTTT. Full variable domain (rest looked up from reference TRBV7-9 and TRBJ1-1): DTGVSQNPRHKITKRGQNVTFRCDPISEHNRLYWYRQTLGQGPEFLTYFQNEAQLEKSRLLSDRFSAERPKGSFSTLEIQRTEQGDSAMYLCASSYVTGMAEAFFGQGTRLTVV.

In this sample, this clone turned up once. CDR3 region: CAIRLGQGFSNQPQHF. The CDR3 nucleotides are TGTGCCATCAGGTTGGGACAGGGATTTAGCAATCAGCCCCAGCATTTT. The chain combines TRBV10-3 with TRBJ1-5; TRBD1 agrees at 9 bases. Germline V lookup: CDR1 ENHRY, CDR2 SYGVKD. J gave up 0 bases and V 6 bases, and 6 bases lay outside the gene matches. The CDR3 is 16 residues long.

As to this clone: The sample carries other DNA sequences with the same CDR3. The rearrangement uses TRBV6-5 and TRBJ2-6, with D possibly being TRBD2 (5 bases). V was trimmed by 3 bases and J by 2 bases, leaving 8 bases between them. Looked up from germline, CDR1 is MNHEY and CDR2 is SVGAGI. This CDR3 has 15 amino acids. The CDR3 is CASSYRGTGANVLTF. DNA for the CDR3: TGTGCCAGCAGTTATAGAGGGACTGGGGCCAACGTCCTGACTTTC.

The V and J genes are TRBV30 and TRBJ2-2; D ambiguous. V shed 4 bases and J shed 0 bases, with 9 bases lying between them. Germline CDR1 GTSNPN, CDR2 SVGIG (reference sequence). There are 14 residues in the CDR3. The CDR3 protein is CAWKFGANTGELFF. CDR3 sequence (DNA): TGTGCCTGGAAGTTCGGCGCGAACACCGGGGAGCTGTTTTTT.

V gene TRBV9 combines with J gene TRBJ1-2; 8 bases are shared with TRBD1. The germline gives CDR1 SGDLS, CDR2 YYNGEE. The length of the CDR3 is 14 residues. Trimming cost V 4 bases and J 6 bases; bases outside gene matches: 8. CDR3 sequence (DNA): TGTGCCAGCAGCAAGACGACAGGGGAGAATGGCTACACCTTC. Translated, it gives CASSKTTGENGYTF.

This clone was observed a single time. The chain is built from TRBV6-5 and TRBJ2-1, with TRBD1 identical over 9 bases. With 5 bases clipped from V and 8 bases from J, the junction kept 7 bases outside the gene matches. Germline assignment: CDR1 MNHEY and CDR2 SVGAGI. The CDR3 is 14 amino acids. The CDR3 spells CASSPDRGRDEQFF. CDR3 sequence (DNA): TGTGCCAGCAGTCCGGACAGGGGTAGGGATGAGCAGTTCTTC.

The CDR3 region is CASSLGTKLFF. The DNA for the CDR3 is TGTGCCAGCAGTTTGGGGACAAAACTGTTTTTT. The chain has TRBV28 and TRBJ1-4, with a tentative D call TRBD1 (5 bases). Germline CDR1 is MDHEN and CDR2 is SYDVKM. The CDR3 loop spans 11 amino acids. V was cut by 3 bases and J by 10 bases, with 6 bases left in between.

The CDR3 DNA is TGTGCCAGCAGCTTAGTGCCATACACTGGAAACACCATATATTTT. This sequence encodes CASSLVPYTGNTIYF. The rearrangement links TRBV7-2 to TRBJ1-3; unclear D gene. CDR1 is SGHTA, CDR2 FQGNSA, per germline. The CDR3 length is 15 residues. Trimming removed 1 base at V and 2 bases at J, with 9 bases between.